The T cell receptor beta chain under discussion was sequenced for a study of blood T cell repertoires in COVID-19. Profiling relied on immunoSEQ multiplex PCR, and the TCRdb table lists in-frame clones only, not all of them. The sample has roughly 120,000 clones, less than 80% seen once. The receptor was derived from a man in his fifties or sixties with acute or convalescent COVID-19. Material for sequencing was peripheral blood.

The CDR3 DNA follows: TGTGCCAGCAGCTTAGATCCTAGCAGAAGCACAGATACGCAGTATTTT. Translating it yields CASSLDPSRSTDTQYF. V is TRBV5-4 and J is TRBJ2-3, with a tentative D call TRBD2 (5 bases). Germline CDR1 is SGHNT and CDR2 is YYREEE (reference sequence). The V end was cut by 2 bases, the J end by 0 bases, with 13 bases between. The CDR3 totals 16 residues. Full variable domain (missing parts from reference TRBV5-4 and TRBJ2-3): ETGVTQSPTHLIKTRGQQVTLRCSSQSGHNTVSWYQQALGQGPQFIFQYYREEENGRGNFPPRFSGLQFPNYSSELNVNALELDDSALYLCASSLDPSRSTDTQYFGPGTRLTVL.